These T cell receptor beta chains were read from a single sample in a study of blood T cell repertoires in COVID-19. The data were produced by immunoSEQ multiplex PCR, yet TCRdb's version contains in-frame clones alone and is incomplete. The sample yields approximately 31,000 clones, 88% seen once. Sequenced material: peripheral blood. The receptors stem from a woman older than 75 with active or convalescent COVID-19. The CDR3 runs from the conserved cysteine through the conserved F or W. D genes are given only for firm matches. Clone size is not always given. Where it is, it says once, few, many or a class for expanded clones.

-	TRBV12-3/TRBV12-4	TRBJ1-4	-	CASTRWEGEKLFF	TGTGCCAGCACCCGATGGGAGGGTGAAAAACTGTTTTTT
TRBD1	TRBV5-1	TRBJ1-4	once	CASSLDPPGGQGALNEKLFF	TGCGCCAGCAGCTTGGACCCCCCAGGGGGACAGGGGGCCCTTAATGAAAAACTGTTTTTT
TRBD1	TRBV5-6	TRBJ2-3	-	CASSFGQGASTDTQYF	TGTGCCAGCAGCTTCGGACAGGGGGCTAGCACAGATACGCAGTATTTT
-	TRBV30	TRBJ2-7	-	CAWSVQGAHYEQYF	TGTGCCTGGAGTGTACAGGGAGCACACTACGAGCAGTACTTC
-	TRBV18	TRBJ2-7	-	CASSPGITGLYEQYF	TGTGCCAGCTCACCCGGGATAACAGGGCTCTACGAGCAGTACTTC
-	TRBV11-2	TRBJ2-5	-	CASSSLRAQYF	TGTGCCAGCAGCTCTCTCCGGGCCCAGTACTTC
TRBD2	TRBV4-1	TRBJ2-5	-	CASSRLAGGQETQYF	TGCGCCAGCAGCAGACTAGCGGGGGGTCAAGAGACCCAGTACTTC
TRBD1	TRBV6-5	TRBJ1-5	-	CASRGTAYSNQPQHF	TGTGCCAGCAGGGGGACAGCGTATAGCAATCAGCCCCAGCATTTT
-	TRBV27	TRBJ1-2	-	CASSLQAASYGYTF	TGTGCCAGCAGTTTACAAGCAGCGAGCTATGGCTACACCTTC
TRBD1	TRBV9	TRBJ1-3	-	CASSATGGSGNTIYF	TGTGCCAGCAGCGCAACAGGGGGGTCTGGAAACACCATATATTTT
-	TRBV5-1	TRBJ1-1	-	CASSLGGEAFF	TGCGCCAGCAGCCTGGGCGGTGAAGCTTTCTTT
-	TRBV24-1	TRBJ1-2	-	CATSGRGADYGYTF	TGTGCCACCAGTGGTCGGGGGGCCGACTATGGCTACACCTTC
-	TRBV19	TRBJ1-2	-	CASSEIQINYGYTF	TGTGCCAGTAGCGAGATTCAAATTAACTATGGCTACACCTTC
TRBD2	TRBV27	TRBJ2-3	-	CASSSPGLAGGPTDTQYF	TGTGCCAGCAGTTCGCCGGGACTAGCGGGGGGGCCGACAGATACGCAGTATTTT
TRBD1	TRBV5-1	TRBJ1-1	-	CASSSDGQVSTEAFF	TGCGCCAGCAGCTCTGATGGACAGGTGAGCACTGAAGCTTTCTTT
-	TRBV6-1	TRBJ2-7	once	CASSERRPNYEQYF	TGTGCCAGCAGTGAACGCAGGCCTAACTACGAGCAGTACTTC
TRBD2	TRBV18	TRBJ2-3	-	CASNRGGGTTDTQYF	TGTGCCAGCAACAGAGGCGGGGGAACCACAGATACGCAGTATTTT
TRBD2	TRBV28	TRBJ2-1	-	CASSFRLAGGGSEQFF	TGTGCCAGCAGTTTCCGACTAGCGGGGGGAGGTAGTGAGCAGTTCTTC
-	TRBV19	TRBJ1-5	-	CASSIRGGGEQPQHF	TGTGCCAGTAGTATAAGGGGCGGGGGAGAACAGCCCCAGCATTTT
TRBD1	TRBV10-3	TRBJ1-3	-	CAIREGQGSSGNTIYF	TGTGCCATCAGGGAAGGACAGGGTAGCTCTGGAAACACCATATATTTT
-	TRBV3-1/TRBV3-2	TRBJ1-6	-	CASSPLGGNSPLHF	TGTGCCAGCAGCCCCCTGGGGGGAAATTCACCCCTCCACTTT
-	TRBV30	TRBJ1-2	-	CAWTRTAPYGYTF	TGTGCCTGGACCCGGACAGCGCCCTATGGCTACACCTTC
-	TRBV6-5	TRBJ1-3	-	CASSYKLASGNTIYF	TGTGCCAGCAGTTACAAGTTGGCCTCTGGAAACACCATATATTTT
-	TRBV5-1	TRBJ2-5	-	CASTNRAYQETQYF	TGCGCCAGCACCAACAGGGCGTACCAAGAGACCCAGTACTTC
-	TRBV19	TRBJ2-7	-	CASIGGTYEQYF	TGTGCCAGTATCGGGGGAACCTACGAGCAGTACTTC
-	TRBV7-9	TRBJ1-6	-	CASSLQGQNNSPLHF	TGTGCCAGCAGCTTACAAGGACAGAATAATTCACCCCTCCACTTT
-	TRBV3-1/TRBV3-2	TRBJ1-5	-	CASSQDATGLLPQHF	TGTGCCAGCAGCCAAGATGCGACAGGTCTATTACCCCAGCATTTT
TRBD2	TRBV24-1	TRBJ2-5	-	CATSDTTSGGLETQYF	TGTGCCACCAGTGATACGACTAGCGGGGGGCTAGAGACCCAGTACTTC
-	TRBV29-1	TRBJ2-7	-	CSVHGSSYEQYF	TGCAGCGTTCATGGGAGCTCCTACGAGCAGTACTTC
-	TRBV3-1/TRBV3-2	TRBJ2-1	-	CASSQDGSAWGDEQFF	TGTGCCAGCAGCCAAGATGGAAGCGCCTGGGGGGATGAGCAGTTCTTC
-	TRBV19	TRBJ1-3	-	CASSIMGQQISGNTIYF	TGTGCCAGTAGTATAATGGGGCAGCAAATCTCTGGAAACACCATATATTTT
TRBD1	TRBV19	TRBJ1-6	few	CASSIERGLSYNSPLHF	TGTGCCAGTAGTATTGAGAGGGGGCTCTCCTATAATTCACCCCTCCACTTT
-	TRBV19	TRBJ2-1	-	CASSIGGVYNEQFF	TGTGCCAGTAGTATTGGCGGGGTTTACAATGAGCAGTTCTTC
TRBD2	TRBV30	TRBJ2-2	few	CAWSVLAGGAPMGELFF	TGTGCCTGGAGTGTACTGGCGGGGGGTGCCCCCATGGGGGAGCTGTTTTTT
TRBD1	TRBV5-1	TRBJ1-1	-	CASRPGTGSWEAFF	TGCGCCAGCAGGCCCGGGACAGGGTCTTGGGAAGCTTTCTTT
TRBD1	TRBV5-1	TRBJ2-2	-	CASSWVRQGVAGELFF	TGCGCCAGCAGCTGGGTCCGACAGGGGGTGGCCGGGGAGCTGTTTTTT
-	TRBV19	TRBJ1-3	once	CASKTGNLYSGNTIYF	TGTGCCAGTAAAACAGGGAATCTCTACTCTGGAAACACCATATATTTT
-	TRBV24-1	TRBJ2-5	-	CATDIAAAGKYQETQYF	TGTGCCACCGACATTGCGGCGGCAGGGAAGTACCAAGAGACCCAGTACTTC
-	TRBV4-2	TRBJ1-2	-	CASSQIRQVNYGYTF	TGTGCCAGCAGCCAAATACGACAGGTTAACTATGGCTACACCTTC
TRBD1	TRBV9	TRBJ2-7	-	CASSEAGGNEQYF	TGTGCCAGCAGCGAGGCAGGGGGCAACGAGCAGTACTTC
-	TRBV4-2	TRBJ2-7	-	CASSQGTGVAGDYEQYF	TGTGCCAGCAGCCAAGGGACAGGGGTAGCGGGAGACTACGAGCAGTACTTC
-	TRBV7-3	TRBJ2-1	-	CASSRFRESNEQFF	TGTGCCAGCAGCCGATTCCGGGAATCCAATGAGCAGTTCTTC
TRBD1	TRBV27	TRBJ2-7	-	CASSTTGGGYEQYF	TGTGCCAGCAGTACGACAGGGGGCGGATACGAGCAGTACTTC
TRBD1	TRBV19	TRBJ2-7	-	CASSVGQGGYEQYF	TGTGCCAGTAGTGTCGGACAGGGGGGATACGAGCAGTACTTC
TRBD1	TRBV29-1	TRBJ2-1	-	CSVGQGAGNEQFF	TGCAGCGTTGGCCAGGGGGCTGGAAATGAGCAGTTCTTC
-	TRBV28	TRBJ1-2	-	CASSPRRESYGYTF	TGTGCCAGCAGCCCTAGACGGGAATCCTATGGCTACACCTTC
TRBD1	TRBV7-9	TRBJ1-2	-	CASSLIGGEGYTF	TGTGCCAGCAGCTTAATAGGGGGCGAAGGCTACACCTTC
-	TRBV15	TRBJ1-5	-	CATSREVRGWSQPQHF	TGTGCCACCAGCAGAGAGGTGCGGGGTTGGAGTCAGCCCCAGCATTTT
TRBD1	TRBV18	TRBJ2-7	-	CASSPGQAFSYEQYF	TGTGCCAGCTCACCAGGACAGGCCTTCTCCTACGAGCAGTACTTC
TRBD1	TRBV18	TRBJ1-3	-	CASSPPLRGGWSGNTIYF	TGTGCCAGCTCACCTCCGTTGCGAGGGGGCTGGTCTGGAAACACCATATATTTT
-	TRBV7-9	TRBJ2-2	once	CASSLGQNTGELFF	TGTGCCAGCAGCTTAGGACAGAACACCGGGGAGCTGTTTTTT
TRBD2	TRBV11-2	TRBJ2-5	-	CASSLVLAGGPGETQYF	TGTGCCAGCAGCTTAGTCCTGGCGGGGGGGCCGGGGGAGACCCAGTACTTC
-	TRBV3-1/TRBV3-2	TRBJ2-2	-	CASSQWAGDNTGELFF	TGTGCCAGCAGCCAGTGGGCAGGGGATAACACCGGGGAGCTGTTTTTT
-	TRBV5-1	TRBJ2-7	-	CASSSGDSPLEQYF	TGCGCCAGCAGCTCCGGAGATAGCCCTCTGGAGCAGTACTTC
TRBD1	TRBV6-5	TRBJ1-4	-	CASESGTGVEKLFF	TGTGCCAGTGAATCCGGGACAGGGGTTGAAAAACTGTTTTTT
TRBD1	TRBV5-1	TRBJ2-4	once	CASSSRTGNIQYF	TGCGCCAGCAGCTCCCGGACAGGGAACATTCAGTACTTC
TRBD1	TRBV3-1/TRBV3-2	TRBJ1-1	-	CASSQGDRVFTEAFF	TGTGCCAGCAGCCAAGGGGACAGGGTTTTCACTGAAGCTTTCTTT
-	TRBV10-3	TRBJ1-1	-	CAIKVGVNTEAFF	TGTGCCATCAAGGTCGGGGTGAACACTGAAGCTTTCTTT
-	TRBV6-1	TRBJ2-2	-	CASSEAATGSGELFF	TGTGCCAGCAGTGAAGCCGCAACAGGGTCCGGGGAGCTGTTTTTT
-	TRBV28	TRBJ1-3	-	CASSFRDRNTIYF	TGTGCCAGCAGTTTCAGGGATCGAAACACCATATATTTT